This T cell receptor (beta chain) was captured in a study of multiple sclerosis patients with progressive multifocal leukoencephalopathy. Data came from immunoSEQ multiplex PCR; TCRdb stores just in-frame clones and leaves some out. The table includes 30,000 or so clones, more than 85% detected once. The germline V and J ends were trimmed by 4 bases and 1 base, with 16 bases remaining between them. CDR3 length equals 16 residues. Germline V lookup: CDR1 SEHNR, CDR2 FQNEAQ (reference sequence). This sample's time point: time of PML onset. The chain couples TRBV7-9 to TRBJ1-1, with D unclear. Sample: PBMCs, taken from a patient treated with natalizumab. This receptor was obtained from a human donor with progressive multifocal leukoencephalopathy. This CDR3 is CASSSPGRGPNTEAFF. CDR3 sequence (DNA): TGTGCCAGCAGCTCACCTGGGCGGGGTCCGAACACTGAAGCTTTCTTT.